The TCR beta chain under discussion was sequenced for a study of cytomegalovirus exposure and HLA in healthy donors. This clone was picked up one time. This CDR3 spans 15 amino acids. Unmatched junction bases numbered 5, after V lost 0 bases and J lost 6 bases. Looked up from germline, CDR1 is SGHNT and CDR2 is YYREEE (reference sequence). Amplification used 60 Vbeta primers and 13 Jbeta primers. Data came from immunoSEQ multiplex PCR; TCRdb stores just in-frame clones and leaves some out. Among 75,000 to 90,000 clones listed, 70% to 80% were seen once. The chain combines TRBV5-4 with TRBJ2-1, with 8 nucleotides matching TRBD2. The clonotype originates from a man aged 50-59 years in good health and CMV-seronegative. Sample: PBMCs. CDR3 in DNA: TGTGCCAGCAGCTTGGTTAGCGGGGCGGGCAATGAGCAGTTCTTC. Translated, it gives CASSLVSGAGNEQFF. Full variable domain (remainder filled in from reference TRBV5-4 and TRBJ2-1): ETGVTQSPTHLIKTRGQQVTLRCSSQSGHNTVSWYQQALGQGPQFIFQYYREEENGRGNFPPRFSGLQFPNYSSELNVNALELDDSALYLCASSLVSGAGNEQFFGPGTRLTVL.